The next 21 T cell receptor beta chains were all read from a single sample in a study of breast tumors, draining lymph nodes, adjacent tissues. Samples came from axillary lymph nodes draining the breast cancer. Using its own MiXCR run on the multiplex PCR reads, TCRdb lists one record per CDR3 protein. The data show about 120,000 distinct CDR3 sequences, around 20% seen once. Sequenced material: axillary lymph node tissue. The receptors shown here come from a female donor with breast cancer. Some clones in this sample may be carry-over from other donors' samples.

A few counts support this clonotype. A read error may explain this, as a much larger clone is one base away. The CDR3 loop is CASSLNGDSEQHF. DNA of the CDR3: TGTGCCAGCAGCTTAAACGGCGACAGCGAGCAGCACTTC. The chain recombines TRBV13 with TRBJ2-7, with D perhaps matching TRBD1 (5 bases). CDR1 PRHDT and CDR2 FYEKMQ come from the germline V gene (reference sequence). The CDR3 has 13 residues.

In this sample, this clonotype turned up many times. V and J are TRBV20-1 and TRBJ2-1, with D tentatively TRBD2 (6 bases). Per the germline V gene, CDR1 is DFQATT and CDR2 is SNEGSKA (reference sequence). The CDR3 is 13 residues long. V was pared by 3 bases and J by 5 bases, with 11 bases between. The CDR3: CSASGGGNNEQFF. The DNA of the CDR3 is TGCAGTGCTAGCGGGGGAGGCAACAATGAGCAGTTCTTC.

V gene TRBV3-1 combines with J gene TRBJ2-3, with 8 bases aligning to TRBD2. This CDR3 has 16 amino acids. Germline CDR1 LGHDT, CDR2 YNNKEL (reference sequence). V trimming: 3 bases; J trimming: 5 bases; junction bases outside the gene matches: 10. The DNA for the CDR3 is TGTGCCAGCAGCCATATACCGGGGGGGCCGGGAGATACGCAGTATTTT. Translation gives CASSHIPGGPGDTQYF.

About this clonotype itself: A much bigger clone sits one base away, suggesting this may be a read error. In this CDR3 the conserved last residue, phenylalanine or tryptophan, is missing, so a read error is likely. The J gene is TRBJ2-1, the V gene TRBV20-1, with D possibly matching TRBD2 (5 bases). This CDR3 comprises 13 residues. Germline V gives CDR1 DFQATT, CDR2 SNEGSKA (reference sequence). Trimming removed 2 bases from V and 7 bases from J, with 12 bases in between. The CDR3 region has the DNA TGCAGTGCTAGAAGAGCGGCCCAAAATGAGCAGTTCCTC. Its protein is CSARRAAQNEQFL.

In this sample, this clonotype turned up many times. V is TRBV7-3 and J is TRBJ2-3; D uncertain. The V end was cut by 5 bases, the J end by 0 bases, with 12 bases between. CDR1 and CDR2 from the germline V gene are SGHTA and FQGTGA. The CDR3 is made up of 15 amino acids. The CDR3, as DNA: TGTGCCAGCAGCCTTAGGCCCACTAGCACAGATACGCAGTATTTT. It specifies CASSLRPTSTDTQYF.

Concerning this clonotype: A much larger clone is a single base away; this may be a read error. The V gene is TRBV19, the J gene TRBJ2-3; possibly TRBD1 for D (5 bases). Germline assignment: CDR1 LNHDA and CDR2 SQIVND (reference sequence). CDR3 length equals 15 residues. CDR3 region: CASSRRKGSTGTQYF. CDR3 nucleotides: TGTGCCAGTAGTCGGCGGAAGGGTAGCACAGGTACGCAGTATTTT.

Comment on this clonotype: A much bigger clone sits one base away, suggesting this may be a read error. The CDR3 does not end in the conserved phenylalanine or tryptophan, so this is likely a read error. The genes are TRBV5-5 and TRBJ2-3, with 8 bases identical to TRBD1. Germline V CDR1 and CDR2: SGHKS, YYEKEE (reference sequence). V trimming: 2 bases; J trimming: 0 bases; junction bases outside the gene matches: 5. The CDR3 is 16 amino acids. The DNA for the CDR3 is TGTGCCAGCAGCTTCCGGACAGGGATAAGCACAGATACGCAGTATCTT. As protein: CASSFRTGISTDTQYL.

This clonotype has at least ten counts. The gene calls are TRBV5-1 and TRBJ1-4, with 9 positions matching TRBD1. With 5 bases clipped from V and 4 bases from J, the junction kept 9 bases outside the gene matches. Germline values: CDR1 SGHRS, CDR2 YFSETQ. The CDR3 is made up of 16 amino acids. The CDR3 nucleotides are TGCGCCAGCAGGAATCGGACAGGGGCTCTTAATGAAAAACTGTTTTTT. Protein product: CASRNRTGALNEKLFF.

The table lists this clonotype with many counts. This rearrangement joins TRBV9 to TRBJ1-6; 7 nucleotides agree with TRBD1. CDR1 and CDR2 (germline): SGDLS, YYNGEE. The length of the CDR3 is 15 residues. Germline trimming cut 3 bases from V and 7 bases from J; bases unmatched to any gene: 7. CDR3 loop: CASSASGQDNSPLHF. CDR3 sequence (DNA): TGTGCCAGCAGCGCGAGTGGACAGGACAATTCACCCCTCCACTTT.

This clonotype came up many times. The CDR3 bases are TGTGCCAGCAGTGGGGAATTAGCGGGAGGGGGGACCCAGTACTTC. It encodes CASSGELAGGGTQYF. The chain joins TRBV6-1 to TRBJ2-5, with 11 bases aligning to TRBD2. Losses at the gene ends were 4 bases for V and 7 bases for J; bases not matched to a gene: 8. The germline V gene has CDR1 MNHNS and CDR2 SASEGT. CDR3 length: 15 residues.

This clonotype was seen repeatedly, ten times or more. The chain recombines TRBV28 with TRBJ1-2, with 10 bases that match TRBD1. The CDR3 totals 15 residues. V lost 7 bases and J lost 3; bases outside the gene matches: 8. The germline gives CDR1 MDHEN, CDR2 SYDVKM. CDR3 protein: CASTFPGTGDYGYTF. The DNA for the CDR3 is TGTGCCAGCACCTTCCCCGGGACAGGGGACTATGGCTACACCTTC.

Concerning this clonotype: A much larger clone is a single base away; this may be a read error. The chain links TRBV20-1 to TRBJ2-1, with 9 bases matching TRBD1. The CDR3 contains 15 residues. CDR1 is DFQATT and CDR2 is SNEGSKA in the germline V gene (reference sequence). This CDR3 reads CSATTGGSYAHERFF. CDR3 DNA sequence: TGCAGTGCTACTACAGGGGGCTCCTACGCCCATGAGCGGTTCTTC.

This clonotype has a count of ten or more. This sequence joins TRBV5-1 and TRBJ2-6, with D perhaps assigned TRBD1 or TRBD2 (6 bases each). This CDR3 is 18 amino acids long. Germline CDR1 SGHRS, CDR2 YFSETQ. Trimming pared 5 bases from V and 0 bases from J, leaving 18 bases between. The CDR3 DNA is TGCGCCAGCAGGGAGGGGGACGTGCCCCACTCTGGGGCCAACGTCCTGACTTTC. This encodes CASREGDVPHSGANVLTF.

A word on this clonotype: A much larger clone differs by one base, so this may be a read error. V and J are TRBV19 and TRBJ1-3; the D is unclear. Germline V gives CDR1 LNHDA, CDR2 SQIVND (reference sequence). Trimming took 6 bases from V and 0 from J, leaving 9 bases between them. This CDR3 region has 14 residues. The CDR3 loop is CASSFPSSGNTIYF. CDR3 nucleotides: TGTGCCAGTAGCTTCCCAAGCTCTGGAAACACCATATATTTT.

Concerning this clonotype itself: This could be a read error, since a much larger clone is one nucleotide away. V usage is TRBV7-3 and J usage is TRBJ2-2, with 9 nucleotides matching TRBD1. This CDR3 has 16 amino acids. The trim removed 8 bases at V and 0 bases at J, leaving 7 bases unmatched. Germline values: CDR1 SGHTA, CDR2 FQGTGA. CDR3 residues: CASGRQGGANTGELFF. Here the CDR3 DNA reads TGTGCCAGCGGCCGACAGGGGGGAGCGAACACCGGGGAGCTGTTTTTT. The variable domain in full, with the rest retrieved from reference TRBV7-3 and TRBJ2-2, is GAGVSQTPSNKVTEKGKYVELRCDPISGHTALYWYRQSLGQGPEFLIYFQGTGAADDSGLPNDRFFAVRPEGSVSTLKIQRTERGDSAVYLCASGRQGGANTGELFFGEGSRLTVL.

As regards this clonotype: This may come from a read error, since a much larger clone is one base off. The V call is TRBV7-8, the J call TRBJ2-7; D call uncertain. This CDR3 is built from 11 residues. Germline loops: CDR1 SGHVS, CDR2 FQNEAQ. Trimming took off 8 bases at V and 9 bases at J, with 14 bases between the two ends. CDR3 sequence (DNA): TGTGCCAGCGGCTCCACCCTATTGCAGTACTTC. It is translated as CASGSTLLQYF.

CDR3 coding DNA: TGTGCCAGCAGTTTTTCGGGAGGGCCCAATGAGCAGTTCTTC. Its translation is CASSFSGGPNEQFF. The rearrangement uses TRBV28 and TRBJ2-1, with 8 bases that match TRBD2. From germline, CDR1 is MDHEN and CDR2 SYDVKM. The CDR3 covers 14 residues. The trim removed 3 bases at V and 6 bases at J, leaving 4 bases unmatched.

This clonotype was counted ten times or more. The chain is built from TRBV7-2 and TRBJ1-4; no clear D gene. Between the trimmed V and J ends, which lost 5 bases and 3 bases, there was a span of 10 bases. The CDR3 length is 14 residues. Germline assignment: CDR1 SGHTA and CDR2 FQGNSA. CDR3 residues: CASSATTSNEKLFF. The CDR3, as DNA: TGTGCCAGCAGCGCTACAACTTCTAATGAAAAACTGTTTTTT. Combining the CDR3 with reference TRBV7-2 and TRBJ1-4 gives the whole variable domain GAGVSQSPSNKVTEKGKDVELRCDPISGHTALYWYRQSLGQGLEFLIYFQGNSAPDKSGLPSDRFSAERTGGSVSTLTIQRTQQEDSAVYLCASSATTSNEKLFFGSGTQLSVL.

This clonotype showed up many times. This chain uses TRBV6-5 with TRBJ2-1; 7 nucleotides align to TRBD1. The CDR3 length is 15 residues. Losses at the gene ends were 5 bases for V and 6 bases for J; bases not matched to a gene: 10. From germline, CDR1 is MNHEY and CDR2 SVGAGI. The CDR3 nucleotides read TGTGCCAGCAGTAGACAGGGTACGTGGGGCAATGAGCAGTTCTTC. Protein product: CASSRQGTWGNEQFF.

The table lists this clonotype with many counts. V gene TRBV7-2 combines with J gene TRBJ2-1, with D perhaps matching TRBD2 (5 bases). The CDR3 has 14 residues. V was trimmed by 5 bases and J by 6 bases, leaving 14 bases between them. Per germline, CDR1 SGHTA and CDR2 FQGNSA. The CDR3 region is CASSLSDSLNEQFF. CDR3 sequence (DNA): TGTGCCAGCAGCCTCTCGGACTCCCTCAATGAGCAGTTCTTC.

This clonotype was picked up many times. This CDR3 reads CASSLTTSGRASADTQYF. CDR3 bases: TGTGCCAGCAGCTTGACAACTAGCGGGAGGGCCAGTGCAGATACGCAGTATTTT. The V gene is TRBV7-9, the J gene TRBJ2-3, with 13 bases matching TRBD2. Trimming removed 3 bases from V and 4 bases from J; junction bases left unmatched: 10. Germline CDR1 is SEHNR and CDR2 is FQNEAQ (reference sequence). The CDR3 totals 18 residues.